This paragraph covers one T cell receptor (beta chain) sequence. The clone's antigen remains unknown. Per-nucleotide qualities are absent, and no much larger clonotype sits a single base away. This sample is drawn from a study of PD-L1 blockade in urothelial cancer (dated by TCRdb to about 2017). General notes on the study: All patients started therapy around 2014 and received atezolizumab 1,200 mg intravenously every 3 weeks. In the same patients, pretreatment tumors underwent whole exome sequencing and RNA sequencing in addition to TCR sequencing. Durable clinical benefit was achieved by nine patients but not by the remaining 20. Durable clinical benefit meant progression-free survival longer than 6 months, and TCR features were also tested against progression-free and overall survival. An exploratory multi-omic analysis was conducted of the somatic, immune and clinical correlates of response to PD-L1 blockade with atezolizumab in urothelial cancer. About 90% of the 29 patients were identified as males with urothelial cancer of bladder origin, and a prior smoking history was reported by 18 of 29 patients. A median of roughly 140,000 T cells and 83,000 or so unique TCRs was obtained from blood samples, and a median clonality of about 0.08 was observed. Patients had an ECOG performance status of 0 or 1 and had received between 0 and 3 prior chemotherapy regimens. Pretreatment tumor samples, along with matched peripheral blood collected serially before and after atezolizumab treatment, underwent TCR sequencing. Some 29 patients had pretreatment blood TCR-seq, some 25 had at least one posttreatment blood collection, and some 25 had tumor TCR-seq. Blood samples were analyzed at 3 weeks after treatment start (second dose) and at 6 weeks after treatment start.

The sample's time point label is to be understood as: pretreatment peripheral blood. A cohort of 25 to 30 patients with locally advanced or metastatic urothelial carcinoma, treated at Memorial Sloan Kettering on a trial protocol, was included. Peripheral blood mononuclear cells were collected pretreatment and during treatment, with between 1 and 8 total time points per patient. The Qiagen DNeasy Blood extraction kit was used to purify genomic DNA from total PBMCs and from tumor samples. Collected pretreatment and during treatment, PBMCs were isolated and stored as previously described. Its CDR3 holds 11 amino acids, cysteine through phenylalanine. Only the CDR3 DNA is retained, 33 bases long and in frame from the first base. CDR1 DFQATT and CDR2 SNEGSKA are derived from the germline V gene (reference sequence). Trimming removed 6 bases from V and 10 bases from J; the gene matches leave 4 bases unexplained.

On the study overall, not on this receptor specifically: Improved progression-free and overall survival was found to be associated with pretreatment peripheral blood TCR clonality below the median. Because the sample size was small (n ≈ 31) and many exploratory analyses were performed, the results are intended to be hypothesis-generating. At 3 weeks after the start of treatment, tumor-associated TCR clones in peripheral blood had expanded more in patients with durable benefit (n of about 20, p = 0.022).

Each PCR received spiked-in synthetic TCR analog templates so that absolute template abundance could be estimated from read counts. The immunoSEQ assay used bias-controlled V and J gene primers to amplify TCRbeta CDR3 regions from genomic DNA. Sequencing of rearranged TCRbeta segments was done at approximately 20X coverage. Turning to the authors' computational methods: Sequencing errors were corrected by clustering and CDR3s were annotated against IMGT to assign V, D and J genes. Out-of-frame and stop-codon sequences were excluded, and only productive TCRbeta rearrangements were used in downstream analyses. Clonality was computed as one minus Shannon entropy normalized by the log of the number of unique productive sequences. Clones differing between time points or between blood and tumor were identified by Fisher's exact test with Benjamini-Hochberg correction at adjusted p below 0.01. TCRdb mirrors the immuneACCESS table, restricted to in-frame sequences. Some clones are absent from its copies; in checked studies, under half trace to an unresolved V gene, and the reason for the others is unknown. For V, J and clone size, that table is used; D and trimming come from the DNA. This sample has around 79,000 clones in its table, and 85% of those were observed once. The ten top clones hold under 8.5% of the sample.

Sequenced here: PBMCs, sampled around atezolizumab (anti-PD-L1) treatment. The sequence derives from a man between 35 and 55 years old with urothelial cancer. The sequence links TRBV20-1 to TRBJ1-1; TRBD1 agrees with 11 junctional bases. The nucleotide sequence reads as follows: TGCAGTGCCCAAGGGACAGGGGGAGCTTTCTTT. Its product reads: CSAQGTGGAFF.